This TCR beta chain is drawn from a study of cytomegalovirus exposure and HLA in healthy donors. Study-level background: Roughly 80 million unique TCRs from HLA-typed donors made up an early data release. The study, taken as a whole, reports: Most TCR sequences were rare, but some public TCRs occurred in many donors. Association of a missense DCLRE1C variant with TCR beta V- and J-gene trimming was reported in a later analysis.

The V gene's germline CDR1 is MNHEY and CDR2 SMNVEV (reference sequence). This CDR3 is 15 amino acids long. V shed 6 bases and J shed 2 bases, with 13 bases lying between them. On this clone: Antigen specificity is unknown.

A multiplex PCR was run with 60 Vbeta primers and 13 Jbeta primers. Profiling relied on immunoSEQ multiplex PCR, and the TCRdb table lists in-frame clones only, not all of them. The table lists 190,000 or so clones, 83% of them singletons, with around 1.5% in the top ten. This chain joins TRBV27 and TRBJ2-2; D is possibly TRBD2 (6 bases). The receptor comes from a man aged 50 to 60 in good health and CMV-seronegative. Sequences were obtained from PBMCs. CDR3 DNA: TGTGCCAGCAGCCCCCGGACTACCAACACCGGGGAGCTGTTTTTT. Translation gives CASSPRTTNTGELFF.